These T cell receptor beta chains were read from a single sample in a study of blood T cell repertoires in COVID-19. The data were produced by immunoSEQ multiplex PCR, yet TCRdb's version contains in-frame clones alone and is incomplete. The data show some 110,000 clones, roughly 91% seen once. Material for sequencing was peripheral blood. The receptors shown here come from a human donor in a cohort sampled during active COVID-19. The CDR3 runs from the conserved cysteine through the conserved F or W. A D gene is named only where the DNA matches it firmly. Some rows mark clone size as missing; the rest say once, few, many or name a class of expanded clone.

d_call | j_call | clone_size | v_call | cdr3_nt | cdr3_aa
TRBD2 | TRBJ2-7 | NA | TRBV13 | TGTGCCAGCAATAAGTTTAGCGGGAGGAGCTCCTACGAGCAGTACTTC | CASNKFSGRSSYEQYF
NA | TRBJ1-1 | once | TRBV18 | TGTGCCAGCTCTATTCTCGGCGGAGCTGTGAACACTGAAGCTTTCTTT | CASSILGGAVNTEAFF
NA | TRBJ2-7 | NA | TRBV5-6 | TGTGCCAGCAGCGGATGGGACACCCCCTACGAGCAGTACTTC | CASSGWDTPYEQYF
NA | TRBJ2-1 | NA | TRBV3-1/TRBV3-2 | TGTGCCAGCAGCCAAGTCGGTGCCCCCTACAATGAGCAGTTCTTC | CASSQVGAPYNEQFF
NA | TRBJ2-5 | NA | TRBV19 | TGTGCCAGTAGCAGACTACCCCAAGAGACCCAGTACTTC | CASSRLPQETQYF
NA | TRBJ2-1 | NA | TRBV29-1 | TGCAGCGTTTCTCAGTATGAGCAGTTCTTC | CSVSQYEQFF
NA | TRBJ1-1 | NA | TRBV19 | TGTGCCAGTAGTATACGGGGGACTGAAGCTTTCTTT | CASSIRGTEAFF
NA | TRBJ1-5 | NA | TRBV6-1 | TGTGCCAGCAGTGACGCGGGGGGCAATCAGCCCCAGCATTTT | CASSDAGGNQPQHF
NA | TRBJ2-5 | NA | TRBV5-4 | TGTGCCAGCAGCTTGCATCAGGGGGGCCAAGAGACCCAGTACTTC | CASSLHQGGQETQYF
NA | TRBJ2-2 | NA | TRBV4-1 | TGCGCCAGCAGCCAAGATCGGTGGACCGGGGAGCTGTTTTTT | CASSQDRWTGELFF
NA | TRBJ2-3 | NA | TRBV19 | TGTGCCAGCAATCAGGGACTTTTCACAGATACGCAGTATTTT | CASNQGLFTDTQYF
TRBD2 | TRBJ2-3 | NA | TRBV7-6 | TGTGCCAGCAGCTTAAAAAGCGGGGGCACAGATACGCAGTATTTT | CASSLKSGGTDTQYF
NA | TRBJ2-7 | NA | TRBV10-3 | TGTGCCATCAGTGTGGGCAGGGATACGAACGAGCAGTACTTC | CAISVGRDTNEQYF
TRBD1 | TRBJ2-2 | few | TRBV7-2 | TGTGCCAGCAGCTTTACAGGGGGCACGACCGGGGAGCTGTTTTTT | CASSFTGGTTGELFF
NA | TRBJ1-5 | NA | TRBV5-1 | TGCGCCAGCAGCTTGGGCACTTTAAATCAGCCCCAGCATTTT | CASSLGTLNQPQHF
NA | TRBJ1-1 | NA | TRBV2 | TGTGCCAGCACCCGGGTGAATACTGAAGCTTTCTTT | CASTRVNTEAFF
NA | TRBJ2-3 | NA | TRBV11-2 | TGTGCCAGCAGCCCGGGCCGGGACACCTACACAGATACGCAGTATTTT | CASSPGRDTYTDTQYF
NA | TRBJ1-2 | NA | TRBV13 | TGTGCCAGCAGCTCGGGGGGCTCCTATGGCTACACCTTC | CASSSGGSYGYTF
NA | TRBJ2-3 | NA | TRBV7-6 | TGTGCCAGCAGCTTAACCTACACAGATACGCAGTATTTT | CASSLTYTDTQYF
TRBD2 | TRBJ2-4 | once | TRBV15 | TGTGCCACCAGCAGAGATAACCTAGCGGGAGGCCTAGCCAAAAACATTCAGTACTTC | CATSRDNLAGGLAKNIQYF
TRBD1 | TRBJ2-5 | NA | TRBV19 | TGTGCCAGTAGTAGTCCCGGGACAGGGCCTAGAGAGACCCAGTACTTC | CASSSPGTGPRETQYF
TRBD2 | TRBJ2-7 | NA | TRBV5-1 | TGCGCCAGCAGCTTGGATAGCGGGACCATAACCTACGAGCAGTACTTC | CASSLDSGTITYEQYF
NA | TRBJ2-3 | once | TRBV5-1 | TGCGCCAGCAGCTGGCGGGGTGACACAGATACGCAGTATTTT | CASSWRGDTDTQYF
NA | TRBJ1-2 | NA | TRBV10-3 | TGTGCCATCAGTGATGCGGGGGCTGCTAACTATGGCTACACCTTC | CAISDAGAANYGYTF
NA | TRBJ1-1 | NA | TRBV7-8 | TGTGCCAGCAGCCGGCGGGAAGGGGAGTCCACTGAAGCTTTCTTT | CASSRREGESTEAFF
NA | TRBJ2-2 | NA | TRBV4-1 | TGCGCCAGCAGCCTCGGGACATCCGCGAACACCGGGGAGCTGTTTTTT | CASSLGTSANTGELFF
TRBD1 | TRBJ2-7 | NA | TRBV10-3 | TGTGCCGTCGACCGGGACAGCGGCGAGCAGTACTTC | CAVDRDSGEQYF
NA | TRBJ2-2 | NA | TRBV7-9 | TGTGCCAGCAGCTTGGCGAGGGGGGAGCTGTTTTTT | CASSLARGELFF
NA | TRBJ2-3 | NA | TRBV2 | TGTGCCAGCAGTGCTTCTTCTTCCCGGGATACGCAGTATTTT | CASSASSSRDTQYF
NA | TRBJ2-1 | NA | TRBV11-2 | TGTGCCAGCAGCTTAGCCCAGTACAATGAGCAGTTCTTC | CASSLAQYNEQFF
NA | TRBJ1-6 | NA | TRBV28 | TGTGCCAGCAGTTTATGGGGGGACTGGAGAACTTCACCCCTCCACTTT | CASSLWGDWRTSPLHF
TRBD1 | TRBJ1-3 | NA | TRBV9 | TGTGCCAGCAGCGTATGGGACAGGGCCTCGGGAAACACCATATATTTT | CASSVWDRASGNTIYF
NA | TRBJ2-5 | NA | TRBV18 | TGTGCCAGCTCAGCTTATGGATCCCGAGGGGGAGGGGAGACCCAGTACTTC | CASSAYGSRGGGETQYF
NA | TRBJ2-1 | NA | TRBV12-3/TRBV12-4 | TGTGCCAGCAGTCTAGCGAGCAATGAGCAGTTCTTC | CASSLASNEQFF
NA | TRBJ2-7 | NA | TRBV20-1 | TGCAGTGCTAGTCCTATTACGGGGGTGCCCCTCGAGCAGTACTTC | CSASPITGVPLEQYF
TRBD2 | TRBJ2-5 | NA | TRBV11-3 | TGTGCCAGCAGCAGACACCTCCTAGCGGGGCCGCAGGGGGAGACCCAGTACTTC | CASSRHLLAGPQGETQYF
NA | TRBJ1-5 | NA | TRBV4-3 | TGCGCCAGCAGCCAAGATCTTTCAAAGGGGAGGAGCAATCAGCCCCAGCATTTT | CASSQDLSKGRSNQPQHF
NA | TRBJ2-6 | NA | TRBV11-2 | TGTGCCAGCAGCTTTCTGTCAGGGGCTGGGGCCAACGTCCTGACTTTC | CASSFLSGAGANVLTF
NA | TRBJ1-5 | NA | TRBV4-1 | TGCGCCAGCAGCCCACAGGGAATGGGCAATCAGCCCCAGCATTTT | CASSPQGMGNQPQHF
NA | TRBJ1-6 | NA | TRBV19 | TGTGCCAGTAGTGACCCTGGGCGCTATTCACCCCTCCACTTT | CASSDPGRYSPLHF
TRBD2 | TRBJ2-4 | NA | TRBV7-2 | TGTGCCAGCAGCTTAGCAGGACTAGTTCGCATTCAGTACTTC | CASSLAGLVRIQYF
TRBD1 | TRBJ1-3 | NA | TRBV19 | TGTGCCAGTACCCTGGGGGACAGGGCAACTATCTCTGGAAACACCATATATTTT | CASTLGDRATISGNTIYF
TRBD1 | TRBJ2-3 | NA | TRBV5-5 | TGTGCCAGCAGCATGGAAACAGGGGCAAACACAGATACGCAGTATTTT | CASSMETGANTDTQYF
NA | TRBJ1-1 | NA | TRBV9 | TGTGCCAGCAGCGTAGTTGGGGGCCTGAGCACTGAAGCTTTCTTT | CASSVVGGLSTEAFF
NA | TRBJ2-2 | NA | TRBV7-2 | TGTGCCAGCAGCTTATCGCGAGCCTTAAACACCGGGGAGCTGTTTTTT | CASSLSRALNTGELFF
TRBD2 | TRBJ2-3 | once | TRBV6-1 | TGTGCCAGCAGTGTCCTAGCGGGAGCTCAGACAGATACGCAGTATTTT | CASSVLAGAQTDTQYF
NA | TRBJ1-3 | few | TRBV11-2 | TGTGCCAGCAGCTTACGGGTTTCTGGAAACACCATATATTTT | CASSLRVSGNTIYF